One T cell receptor beta chain is described in this entry. Its antigen is still unknown. Per germline, CDR1 LNHDA and CDR2 SQIVND (reference sequence). The CDR3 spans 13 residues. Trimming cost V 9 bases and J 7 bases, with 13 bases left between them. Produced via immunoSEQ multiplex PCR; TCRdb's table is partial and in-frame only. The table lists some 150,000 clones, roughly 84% of them singletons. These data originate in a study of radiation and T cells in renal cell carcinoma. Study-wide background: Nephrectomy followed 15 Gy stereotactic body radiation by 4 weeks.

Study outcomes and limitations: Without pretreatment biopsies, baseline tumor clonotype presence was undetermined. Top tumor clonotypes rose in blood 2 weeks post-radiation, then contracted.

Documented time point: baseline pretreatment blood. Treatment of the sample: 15 Gy SBRT to primary tumor, nephrectomy 4 weeks later. The clonotype comes from a woman in her fifties or sixties with renal cell carcinoma. The chain couples TRBV19 to TRBJ1-6, with D possibly TRBD1 on 5 matching bases. The starting material was blood, obtained from a patient whose treatment included radiotherapy and nephrectomy. CDR3 DNA: TGTGCCAGCAGGGTAAAGGGGAATTCACCCCTCCACTTT. It specifies CASRVKGNSPLHF.